Listed here are 28 T cell receptor beta chains from one sample, sequenced in a study of T cells after yellow fever vaccination. One entry per CDR3 protein results from TCRdb running MiXCR on the 5' RACE reads. The sample has some 200,000 distinct CDR3 sequences, 3.2% seen once. Material: CD4+ T cells sorted from PBMCs, obtained 10 days after the yellow fever booster vaccination. These receptors were collected from a man aged 18 to 29 who received the YFV17D yellow fever vaccine.

This clonotype showed up just a few times. The V call is TRBV2, the J call TRBJ2-1; 10 bases map to TRBD2. The ends lost 5 bases at V and 7 bases at J; junction bases unmatched: 8. The germline CDR1 and CDR2 sequences are SNHLY and FYNNEI. The CDR3 loop spans 15 amino acids. As DNA, the CDR3 is TGTGCCAGCAGTAGGCCTAGCGGGGGTTGGAATGAGCAGTTCTTC. Amino acids: CASSRPSGGWNEQFF.

The sample holds many counts of this clonotype. V and J are TRBV12-3 or TRBV12-4 and TRBJ1-2, with 9 bases matching TRBD1. J lost 4 bases, V lost 5 bases, and 5 bases had no gene match. CDR3 length equals 14 residues. DNA for the CDR3: TGTGCCAGCAGTCCGGGACAGGGAACCTATGGCTACACCTTC. Translated, it gives CASSPGQGTYGYTF.

This clonotype was observed at least ten times. The DNA of the CDR3 is TGTGCCAGCAGCGCATACCCGGGGCCCGCCTACAATGAGCAGTTCTTC. Its protein product is CASSAYPGPAYNEQFF. The chain combines TRBV9 with TRBJ2-1; perhaps D is TRBD1 or TRBD2 (5 bases each). The CDR3 is 16 amino acids. Germline values: CDR1 SGDLS, CDR2 YYNGEE. Deletions cut 3 bases from V and 2 bases from J, with 15 bases between. Variable domain in full (rest from reference TRBV9 and TRBJ2-1): DSGVTQTPKHLITATGQRVTLRCSPRSGDLSVYWYQQSLDQGLQFLIQYYNGEERAKGNILERFSAQQFPDLHSELNLSSLELGDSALYFCASSAYPGPAYNEQFFGPGTRLTVL.

This clonotype has a handful of counts. J is TRBJ2-4 and V is TRBV5-1, with a tentative D call TRBD1 (6 bases). The CDR3 loop spans 16 amino acids. V lost 6 bases and J 9 bases, leaving 25 bases between the germline ends. Germline V gene sequence: CDR1 SGHRS, CDR2 YFSETQ. As DNA, the CDR3 is TGCGCCAGCACTACTGGACAGACATCCCTAGGGGGCATTCAGTACTTC. Translating gives CASTTGQTSLGGIQYF.

This clonotype was recorded many times. The chain is built from TRBV5-5 and TRBJ2-3, with D unclear. Trimming cost V 1 base and J 0 bases, with 9 bases left between them. Germline CDR1 and CDR2: SGHKS and YYEKEE (reference sequence). The CDR3 totals 15 residues. The CDR3: CASSLLWSSTDTQYF. CDR3 nucleotide sequence: TGTGCCAGCAGCTTGCTTTGGTCTAGCACAGATACGCAGTATTTT.

This clonotype was counted ten times or more. V gene TRBV2 combines with J gene TRBJ2-7; D may be TRBD1 or TRBD2 (6 bases each). There are 13 residues in the CDR3. Germline lookup yields CDR1 SNHLY and CDR2 FYNNEI. V shed 8 bases and J shed 0 bases, with 11 bases lying between them. The CDR3 here is CASGGTFSYEQYF. For the CDR3, the DNA is TGTGCCAGCGGCGGGACATTCTCCTACGAGCAGTACTTC.

There are a few counts of this clonotype. The chain's CDR3 is CASSQLAAQETQYF. CDR3 DNA: TGTGCCAGCAGCCAGTTGGCAGCGCAAGAGACCCAGTACTTC. The chain combines TRBV3-1 with TRBJ2-5; D is uncertain. There are 14 residues in the CDR3. V was cut by 3 bases and J by 2 bases, with 10 bases left in between. Looked up from germline, CDR1 is LGHDT and CDR2 is YNNKEL (reference sequence).

This clonotype was seen more than once but under ten times. The chain links TRBV28 to TRBJ1-5; no clear D gene. Germline loops: CDR1 MDHEN, CDR2 SYDVKM. V gave up 2 bases and J gave up 2 bases, with 7 bases separating them. The CDR3 spans 14 residues. DNA of the CDR3: TGTGCCAGCAGTTTAGGACGACGCAATCAGCCCCAGCATTTT. As protein: CASSLGRRNQPQHF.

Regarding this clonotype: Because it lacks the conserved phenylalanine or tryptophan at the end, this CDR3 is likely a read error. V gene TRBV5-4 combines with J gene TRBJ2-7, with 10 bases identical to TRBD1. This CDR3 contains 15 residues. With 0 bases clipped from V and 2 bases from J, the junction kept 2 bases outside the gene matches. Germline CDR1 reads SGHNT; CDR2 reads YYREEE (reference sequence). The DNA of the CDR3 is TGTGCCAGCAGCTTGGGTGGGACAGGGGCCTACGAGCAGTACCTC. As protein: CASSLGGTGAYEQYL.

This chain links TRBV7-2 with TRBJ1-2; D unresolved. This CDR3 is 15 amino acids long. Trimming removed 4 bases at V and 8 bases at J, with 20 bases between. Germline CDR1 is SGHTA and CDR2 is FQGNSA. The CDR3 reads CASSSMSGKGGGYTF. The CDR3 bases are TGTGCCAGCAGCTCGATGTCCGGAAAAGGTGGCGGCTACACCTTC.

This clonotype has a handful of counts. The rearrangement uses TRBV12-3 or TRBV12-4 and TRBJ1-1; D gene uncertain. The CDR3 covers 12 residues. The ends were cut back, 1 base at V and 7 bases at J, with 7 bases in the middle. DNA for the CDR3: TGTGCCAGCAGTTTAGGAATAATTGAAGCTTTCTTT. As protein: CASSLGIIEAFF.

This clonotype occurred many times. The rearrangement uses TRBV9 and TRBJ2-7, with 14 bases lining up with TRBD2. This CDR3 is 15 amino acids long. CDR1 is SGDLS and CDR2 is YYNGEE in the germline V gene. V lost 2 bases to trimming and J lost 7 bases; unmatched junction nucleotides: 5. The CDR3 DNA follows: TGTGCCAGCAGCGTGGGACTAGCGGGGGAAAGAGAGCAGTACTTC. It translates to CASSVGLAGEREQYF.

This clonotype was counted ten times or more. This sequence joins TRBV15 and TRBJ2-7; the D is unclear. V lost 0 bases, J lost 7 bases, and 10 bases lay in between. Germline CDR1 is LNHNV and CDR2 is YYDKDF (reference sequence). The length of the CDR3 is 13 residues. In DNA, the CDR3 is TGTGCCACCAGCAGAGATCCTTCCGAGGAGCAGTACGTC. This sequence encodes CATSRDPSEEQYV.

This clonotype was picked up a small number of times. This chain joins TRBV20-1 and TRBJ2-3; 9 positions match TRBD2. The CDR3 runs 17 residues. With V trimmed by 3 bases and J by 0 bases, 10 bases remained unmatched. Germline values: CDR1 DFQATT, CDR2 SNEGSKA (reference sequence). The CDR3, as DNA: TGCAGTGCTAGTGGCGGGGGGGCCCCTTCGAGCACAGATACGCAGTATTTT. Protein sequence: CSASGGGAPSSTDTQYF.

This chain connects TRBV12-3 or TRBV12-4 to TRBJ1-1; D not certain. The CDR3 extends over 13 amino acids. V was trimmed by 3 bases and J by 1 base, leaving 6 bases between them. The chain's CDR3 is CASSFWQNTEAFF. Written as DNA, the CDR3 is TGTGCCAGCAGTTTTTGGCAGAACACTGAAGCTTTCTTT.

This clonotype was counted many times. The gene calls are TRBV24-1 and TRBJ2-4; D perhaps matches TRBD2 (5 bases). Germline CDR1 KGHDR, CDR2 SFDVKD. This CDR3 comprises 18 residues. The V end was cut by 2 bases, the J end by 0 bases, with 16 bases between. In nucleotides, the CDR3 is TGTGCCACCAGTGATTCAGGACGTCATGCGGGAGCCAAAAACATTCAGTACTTC. It translates to CATSDSGRHAGAKNIQYF.

The chain combines TRBV12-3 or TRBV12-4 with TRBJ1-5; TRBD1 might be the D (6 bases). This CDR3 is built from 15 residues. V was trimmed by 7 bases and J by 6 bases, leaving 19 bases between them. As DNA, the CDR3 is TGTGCCAGCAATCGGGCAGGGGCGGAAGGTCAGCCCCAGCATTTT. It is translated as CASNRAGAEGQPQHF.

The table lists this clonotype with many counts. This chain joins TRBV5-1 and TRBJ2-2, with D perhaps matching TRBD1 (5 bases). Trimming pared 5 bases from V and 0 bases from J, leaving 11 bases between. Germline V CDR1 and CDR2: SGHRS, YFSETQ. This CDR3 spans 15 amino acids. The CDR3 loop is CASRYRTSNTGELFF. For the CDR3, the DNA is TGCGCCAGCAGGTACAGGACATCGAACACCGGGGAGCTGTTTTTT. Complete variable domain (other parts from reference TRBV5-1 and TRBJ2-2): KAGVTQTPRYLIKTRGQQVTLSCSPISGHRSVSWYQQTPGQGLQFLFEYFSETQRNKGNFPGRFSGRQFSNSRSEMNVSTLELGDSALYLCASRYRTSNTGELFFGEGSRLTVL.

V is TRBV4-2 and J is TRBJ1-6; 9 nucleotides line up with TRBD1. CDR1 and CDR2 (germline): LGHNA, YNFKEQ. The CDR3 sequence is 14 residues long. V shed 3 bases, J shed 8 bases, and the junction held 2 bases outside the gene matches. CDR3 sequence reads: CASSHRTGDSPLHF. DNA for the CDR3: TGTGCCAGCAGCCATAGGACAGGGGATTCACCCCTCCACTTT.

The chain couples TRBV7-3 to TRBJ2-1; D is ambiguous. The germline CDR1 and CDR2 sequences are SGHTA and FQGTGA. V was cut by 2 bases and J by 6 bases, with 14 bases left in between. This CDR3 is built from 15 residues. The CDR3 bases are TGTGCCAGCAGCTTACAACTGGCGGACGGCAATGAGCAGTTCTTC. Protein product: CASSLQLADGNEQFF.

This clonotype was seen at least ten times. The rearrangement uses TRBV6-5 and TRBJ1-2; possible D gene TRBD1, 5 bases. Germline loops: CDR1 MNHEY, CDR2 SVGAGI. Trimming cost V 7 bases and J 4 bases, with 16 bases left between them. There are 14 residues in the CDR3. The CDR3 protein is CASTKVQGFYGYTF. DNA for the CDR3: TGTGCCAGCACTAAAGTTCAGGGCTTCTATGGCTACACCTTC.

In its sample, this clonotype was seen many times. The gene calls are TRBV5-1 and TRBJ2-3, with D possibly matching TRBD1 (6 bases). The CDR3 is 17 amino acids. Germline loops: CDR1 SGHRS, CDR2 YFSETQ. The ends were cut back, 0 bases at V and 0 bases at J, with 14 bases in the middle. In DNA form, the CDR3 reads TGCGCCAGCAGCTTGGGCAGGGGCGACCCTAGCACAGATACGCAGTATTTT. Protein product: CASSLGRGDPSTDTQYF.

The V and J genes are TRBV3-1 and TRBJ1-6, with D possibly matching TRBD1 (6 bases). The germline V gene has CDR1 LGHDT and CDR2 YNNKEL (reference sequence). The CDR3 has 15 residues. Trimming removed 1 base at V and 8 bases at J, with 12 bases between. The CDR3 DNA reads as TGTGCCAGCAGCCAAGCACTTGGGGGCGATTCACCCCTCCACTTT. It specifies CASSQALGGDSPLHF.

The table lists this clonotype with a few counts. The CDR3 here is CASVPGGGKTQYF. DNA for the CDR3: TGTGCCAGCGTCCCAGGGGGCGGGAAGACCCAGTACTTC. This chain links TRBV5-5 with TRBJ2-5; 8 nucleotides line up with TRBD1. Unmatched junction bases numbered 8, after V lost 7 bases and J lost 6 bases. There are 13 residues in the CDR3. Germline CDR1 and CDR2: SGHKS and YYEKEE (reference sequence).

This clonotype was seen repeatedly, ten times or more. The chain carries TRBV6-5 and TRBJ2-2; D is ambiguous. The germline V gene has CDR1 MNHEY and CDR2 SVGAGI. V was clipped by 0 bases and J by 4 bases, with 12 bases between them. The CDR3 has 16 amino acids. The CDR3 DNA sequence: TGTGCCAGCAGTTACTCGTGGGCTCTGGCCACCGGGGAGCTGTTTTTT. Translation gives CASSYSWALATGELFF.

The chain carries TRBV3-1 and TRBJ2-5; D ambiguous. Trimming removed 6 bases from V and 8 bases from J, with 16 bases in between. The CDR3 runs 13 residues. Germline CDR1 reads LGHDT; CDR2 reads YNNKEL (reference sequence). The CDR3 spells CASSIRASETQYF. In DNA, the CDR3 is TGTGCCAGCAGTATCCGGGCCTCCGAAACCCAGTACTTC.

This clonotype has ten or more counts. The chain combines TRBV20-1 with TRBJ2-1, with a tentative D call TRBD2 (7 bases). This CDR3 comprises 16 residues. From germline, CDR1 is DFQATT and CDR2 SNEGSKA (reference sequence). V was cut by 6 bases and J by 1 base, with 19 bases left in between. The CDR3 spells CSATNSGGLSYNEQFF. Here the CDR3 DNA reads TGCAGTGCCACCAACTCGGGGGGCTTATCCTACAATGAGCAGTTCTTC.

This clonotype has only a few counts. The chain is built from TRBV20-1 and TRBJ1-2, with no clear D. The CDR3 has 13 residues. Looked up from germline, CDR1 is DFQATT and CDR2 is SNEGSKA (reference sequence). V was pared by 5 bases and J by 6 bases, with 16 bases between. The CDR3 DNA follows: TGCAGTGCTCCGGGAGTCGGACGGGATGGCTACACCTTC. It is translated as CSAPGVGRDGYTF.